This TCR beta chain appears in the sequencing data of a study of blood T cell repertoires in COVID-19. The overall study: COVID-19 samples, acute and convalescent, were from the United States, Italy and Spain.

The germline CDR1 and CDR2 sequences are SGDLS and YYNGEE. V lost 4 bases to trimming and J lost 5 bases; unmatched junction nucleotides: 10. CDR3 length equals 15 residues. Assay: immunoSEQ multiplex PCR; the TCRdb copy retains only in-frame clones and omits some. The sample includes fewer than 250,000 clones, roughly 83% of them seen just once. Across 20 to 25 US areas, participants ranged in age from roughly 18 to 95 years. Clinical histories supplied by participants themselves formed the basis of cohort assignment. The chain carries TRBV9 and TRBJ2-5; the match to TRBD1 covers 8 bases. The TCR was taken from a woman in her 30s who had recovered from COVID-19. The sample consisted of PBMCs or T cells enriched from blood (not recorded which). The CDR3 region has the DNA TGTGCCAGCAGCTACTTACCAGGGGGCCGGGAGACCCAGTACTTC. This sequence encodes CASSYLPGGRETQYF.